The T cell receptor beta chain described here comes from a study of cytomegalovirus exposure and HLA in healthy donors. The CDR3 has 14 amino acids. With 3 bases clipped from V and 9 bases from J, the junction kept 9 bases outside the gene matches. Germline V gives CDR1 SEHNR, CDR2 FQNEAQ (reference sequence). Vbeta (60) and Jbeta (13) primers were used in the PCR. The data were produced by immunoSEQ multiplex PCR, yet TCRdb's version contains in-frame clones alone and is incomplete. Here the sample spans some 110,000 clones, about an eighth being singletons. The sequenced material came from PBMCs. The rearrangement uses TRBV7-9 and TRBJ1-1, with 8 bases matching TRBD1. The receptor comes from a man aged 40-55 years in good health and CMV-seropositive. CDR3 in amino acids: CASSFAGQGPQAFF. The CDR3 DNA sequence: TGTGCCAGCAGCTTCGCCGGACAGGGACCTCAAGCTTTCTTT.